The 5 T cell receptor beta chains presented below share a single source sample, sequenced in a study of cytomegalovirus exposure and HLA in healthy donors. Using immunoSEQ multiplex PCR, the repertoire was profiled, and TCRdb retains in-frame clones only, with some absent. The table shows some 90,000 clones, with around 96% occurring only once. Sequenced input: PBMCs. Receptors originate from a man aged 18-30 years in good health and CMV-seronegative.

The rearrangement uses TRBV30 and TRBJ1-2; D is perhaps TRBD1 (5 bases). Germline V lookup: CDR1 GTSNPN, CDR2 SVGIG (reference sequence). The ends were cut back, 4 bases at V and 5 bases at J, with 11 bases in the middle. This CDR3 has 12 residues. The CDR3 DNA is TGTGCCTGGACCGCAGGGTGGTATGGCTACACCTTC. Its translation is CAWTAGWYGYTF.

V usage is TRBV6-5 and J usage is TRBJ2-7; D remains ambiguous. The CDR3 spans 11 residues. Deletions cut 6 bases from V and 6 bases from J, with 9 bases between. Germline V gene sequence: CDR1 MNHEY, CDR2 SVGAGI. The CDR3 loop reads CASRSKSEQYF. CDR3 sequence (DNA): TGTGCCAGCAGATCTAAGAGCGAGCAGTACTTC.

The CDR3 loop reads CAITQDREGTEAFF. CDR3 nucleotide sequence: TGTGCCATCACTCAGGACAGGGAAGGCACTGAAGCTTTCTTT. This sequence joins TRBV10-3 and TRBJ1-1; 8 nucleotides align to TRBD1. The V gene's germline CDR1 is ENHRY and CDR2 SYGVKD. CDR3 size: 14 residues. V gave up 7 bases and J gave up 4 bases; unmatched junction bases: 8.

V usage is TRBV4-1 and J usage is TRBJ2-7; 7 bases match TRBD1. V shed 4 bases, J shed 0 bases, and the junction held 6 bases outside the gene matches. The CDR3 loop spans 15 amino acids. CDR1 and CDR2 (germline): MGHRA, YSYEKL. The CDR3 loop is CASSRGGRDSYEQYF. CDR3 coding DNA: TGCGCCAGCAGCCGAGGGGGCAGGGACTCCTACGAGCAGTACTTC.

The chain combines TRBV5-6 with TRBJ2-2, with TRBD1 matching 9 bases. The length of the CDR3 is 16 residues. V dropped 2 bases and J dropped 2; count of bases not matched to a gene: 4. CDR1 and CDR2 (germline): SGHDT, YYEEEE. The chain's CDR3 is CASSLMGQGNTGELFF. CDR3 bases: TGTGCCAGCAGCTTAATGGGACAGGGTAACACCGGGGAGCTGTTTTTT.